Listed below are T cell receptor beta chains from one sample, sequenced in a study of shared clonotypes between healthy human individuals. The method was immunoSEQ multiplex PCR; TCRdb's version includes in-frame clones alone and lacks a portion of them. The sample includes 600,000 to 800,000 clones, roughly two thirds of them seen just once. Input material: memory CD4+ T cells sorted from blood. The receptors stem from a woman younger than 45 in good health. Both conserved end residues are part of each CDR3. The D gene is left open where the match is weak. Size is stated for part of the rows, as once, few or many counts, or as a class when the clone is expanded.

J: TRBJ2-3; V: TRBV10-2; D: .; size: .; DNA: TGCGCCAGCAGTGAGACCCGAGATACGCAGTATTTT; CDR3: CASSETRDTQYF
J: TRBJ1-2; V: TRBV25-1; D: .; size: few; DNA: TGTGCCAGCAGTGGTAACAGGGTTGGCTACACCTTC; CDR3: CASSGNRVGYTF
J: TRBJ1-5; V: TRBV28; D: .; size: .; DNA: TGTGCCAGCAGTTTACGTGCCTACCGGCCCCAGCATTTT; CDR3: CASSLRAYRPQHF
J: TRBJ1-3; V: TRBV9; D: .; size: .; DNA: TGTGCCAGCAGCGTAGATGCGGACTCTGGAAACACCATATATTTT; CDR3: CASSVDADSGNTIYF
J: TRBJ1-2; V: TRBV10-2; D: .; size: .; DNA: TGCGCCAGCAGTGACCCGGGGCAGGCAAACTATGGCTACACCTTC; CDR3: CASSDPGQANYGYTF
J: TRBJ2-3; V: TRBV29-1; D: .; size: once; DNA: TGCAGCTTACCGACTAGTACGAGTCTCACAGATACGCAGTATTTT; CDR3: CSLPTSTSLTDTQYF
J: TRBJ2-2; V: TRBV7-9; D: .; size: few; DNA: TGTGCCAGCAGCCCGGGTCTATGGGGGCACACCGGGGAGCTGTTTTTT; CDR3: CASSPGLWGHTGELFF
J: TRBJ2-7; V: TRBV19; D: TRBD2; size: .; DNA: TGTGCCAGTAGTCCTCAGACTAGCGGGAGCCACGAGCAGTACTTC; CDR3: CASSPQTSGSHEQYF
J: TRBJ2-1; V: TRBV27; D: TRBD2; size: .; DNA: TGTGCCAGCAGGGGCGGGACTAGCGGGAGGCTTCTCTACAATGAGCAGTTCTTC; CDR3: CASRGGTSGRLLYNEQFF
J: TRBJ1-3; V: TRBV6-5; D: .; size: .; DNA: TGTGCCAGCAGTTACTCACGACAGGGAAACACCATATATTTT; CDR3: CASSYSRQGNTIYF
J: TRBJ1-4; V: TRBV18; D: TRBD1; size: .; DNA: TGTGCCAGCTCCCAAGACAGGGGGACTCTTTCAACTAATGAAAAACTGTTTTTT; CDR3: CASSQDRGTLSTNEKLFF
J: TRBJ1-2; V: TRBV28; D: .; size: .; DNA: TGTGCCAGCAGCTTCCTTCCCGGGTACAGGGCTGGCTACACCTTC; CDR3: CASSFLPGYRAGYTF
J: TRBJ2-5; V: TRBV7-8; D: TRBD2; size: .; DNA: TGTGCCAGCAGCATCACCTGGACTAGCGGGAATAGAGAGGAGACCCAGTACTTC; CDR3: CASSITWTSGNREETQYF
J: TRBJ1-1; V: TRBV29-1; D: .; size: .; DNA: TGCAGCGTTGAACGGAATGGGGACACTGAAGCTTTCTTT; CDR3: CSVERNGDTEAFF
J: TRBJ1-1; V: TRBV7-9; D: .; size: .; DNA: TGTGCCAGCGGAAAGCAGGGGTCCACTGAAGCTTTCTTT; CDR3: CASGKQGSTEAFF
J: TRBJ2-3; V: TRBV28; D: .; size: .; DNA: TGTGCTAGCAGTTTAAGGCAGGGGCTTGACGAGGCTAGCACAGATACGCAGTATTTT; CDR3: CASSLRQGLDEASTDTQYF
J: TRBJ2-7; V: TRBV4-1; D: .; size: few; DNA: TGCGCCAGCAGCCAAGGACCAGTCAGTGGGTACGAGCAGTACTTC; CDR3: CASSQGPVSGYEQYF
J: TRBJ2-7; V: TRBV6-6; D: TRBD2; size: .; DNA: TGTGCCAGCAGGGCTAGCGGGAGATCCTACGAGCAGTACTTC; CDR3: CASRASGRSYEQYF
J: TRBJ2-1; V: TRBV6-1; D: .; size: .; DNA: TGTGCCAGCAGTGCTCGCCGGACATGGAATGAGCAGTTCTTC; CDR3: CASSARRTWNEQFF
J: TRBJ1-1; V: TRBV5-4; D: .; size: .; DNA: TGTGCCAGCAGCTCAGGGATGAACACTGAAGCTTTCTTT; CDR3: CASSSGMNTEAFF
J: TRBJ1-4; V: TRBV7-2; D: TRBD1; size: few; DNA: TGTGCCAGCAGCTTAAGTAGAAAGGGGGCGGGTGAAAAACTGTTTTTT; CDR3: CASSLSRKGAGEKLFF
J: TRBJ1-1; V: TRBV20-1; D: TRBD1; size: .; DNA: TGCAGTGCTAAACCGGACAGGAAAGCTTTCTTT; CDR3: CSAKPDRKAFF
J: TRBJ2-5; V: TRBV30; D: .; size: .; DNA: TGTGCCTGGAGTGCCGGTGTAGAGCAGTACTTC; CDR3: CAWSAGVEQYF
J: TRBJ2-1; V: TRBV7-2; D: .; size: .; DNA: TGTGCCAGCAGACCTGACTACTACAATGAGCAGTTCTTC; CDR3: CASRPDYYNEQFF
J: TRBJ1-3; V: TRBV2; D: .; size: .; DNA: TGTGCCAGCAGTGAATACGGCCCGATCTCTGGAAACACCATATATTTT; CDR3: CASSEYGPISGNTIYF
J: TRBJ2-7; V: TRBV28; D: TRBD2; size: few; DNA: TGTGCCAGCATCCCCTCGACTAGCGAATCCTACGAGCAGTACTTC; CDR3: CASIPSTSESYEQYF
J: TRBJ1-5; V: TRBV7-6; D: .; size: .; DNA: TGTGCCAGCAGCAGGGGATCAAATCAGCCCCAGCATTTT; CDR3: CASSRGSNQPQHF